This T cell receptor beta chain stems from a study of T cell changes during pregnancy in multiple sclerosis. The length of the CDR3 is 15 residues. V was clipped by 5 bases and J by 9 bases; unmatched bases: 14. The V gene's germline CDR1 is SNHLY and CDR2 FYNNEI. Measured with immunoSEQ multiplex PCR; TCRdb has only the in-frame clones, and not every one. The sample has 65,000 to 80,000 clones; about 93% are singletons. The receptor was derived from a female donor with multiple sclerosis, enrolled in a pregnancy study. The sample in question was peripheral blood, obtained in the first trimester of pregnancy. This chain connects TRBV2 to TRBJ1-2; TRBD1 matches 8 bases. The CDR3 loop reads CASSQRGQGGISYTF. The CDR3 bases are TGTGCCAGCAGTCAGAGAGGACAGGGTGGGATCAGCTACACCTTC.